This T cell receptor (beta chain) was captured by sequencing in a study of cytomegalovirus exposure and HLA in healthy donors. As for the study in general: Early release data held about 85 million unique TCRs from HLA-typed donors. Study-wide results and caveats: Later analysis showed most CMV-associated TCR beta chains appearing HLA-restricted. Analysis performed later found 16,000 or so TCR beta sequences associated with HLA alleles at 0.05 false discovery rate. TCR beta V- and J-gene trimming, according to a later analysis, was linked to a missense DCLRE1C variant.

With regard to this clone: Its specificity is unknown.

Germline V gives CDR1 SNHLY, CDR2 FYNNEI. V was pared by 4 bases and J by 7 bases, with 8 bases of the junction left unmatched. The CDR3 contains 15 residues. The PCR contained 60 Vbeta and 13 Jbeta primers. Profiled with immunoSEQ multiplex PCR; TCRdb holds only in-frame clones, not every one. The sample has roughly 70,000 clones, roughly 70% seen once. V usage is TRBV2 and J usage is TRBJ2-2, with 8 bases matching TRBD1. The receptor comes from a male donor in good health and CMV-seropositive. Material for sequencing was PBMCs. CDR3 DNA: TGTGCCAGCAGTGTGACAGGGGAGGTCGGCGGGGAGCTGTTTTTT. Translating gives CASSVTGEVGGELFF.